This T cell receptor beta chain was documented in a study of T cells in Graves' hyperthyroidism and ophthalmopathy. Findings and limits, study-wide: Blood samples included most of the expanded thyroid clonotypes exceeding 0.001.

RNA transcripts served as the template for amplifying TCR beta CDR3 regions. HTBI primers were employed in a first-round RT-PCR of the TCR CDR3. TCRdb re-called the multiplex PCR reads with MiXCR, one entry per CDR3 protein. The sample shows about 480,000 distinct CDR3 sequences, roughly 24% of them seen only once. On this clonotype: Its target is not known.

In germline, CDR1 is MNHEY, CDR2 SMNVEV (reference sequence). Deletions cut 9 bases from V and 5 bases from J, with 4 bases between. The CDR3 extends over 9 amino acids. The sequence derives from a woman in her 30s with Graves' ophthalmopathy. The specimen sequenced was blood. V usage is TRBV27 and J usage is TRBJ1-2, with D unclear. CDR3 in DNA: TGTGCCAGTCTATATGGCTACACCTTC. Amino acids: CASLYGYTF.